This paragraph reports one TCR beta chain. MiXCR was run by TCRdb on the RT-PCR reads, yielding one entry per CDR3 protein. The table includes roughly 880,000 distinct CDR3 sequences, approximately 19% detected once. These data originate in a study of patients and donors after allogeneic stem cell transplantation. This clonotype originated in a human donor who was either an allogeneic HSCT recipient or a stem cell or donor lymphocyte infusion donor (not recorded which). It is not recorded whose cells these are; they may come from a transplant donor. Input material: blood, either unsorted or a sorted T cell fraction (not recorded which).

The CDR3 sequence: CASSTKGPRNEQFF. The CDR3 nucleotides read TGTGCCAGCAGTACCAAGGGGCCGCGCAATGAGCAGTTCTTC. The chain couples TRBV6-1 to TRBJ2-1; TRBD1 is a possible D gene (5 bases). The length of the CDR3 is 14 residues. From germline, CDR1 is MNHNS and CDR2 SASEGT. V shed 5 bases and J shed 6 bases, with 14 bases lying between them.